The rows below give T cell receptor beta chains drawn from one sample of a study of OX40 agonist ivuxolimab in advanced cancers. Clones were sequenced by immunoSEQ multiplex PCR, and TCRdb holds only the in-frame ones, with some missing. The table records 53,000 or so clones, approximately 80% of them present only once. Material: CD4+ or CD8+ T cells sorted from blood, obtained in a trial of the OX40 agonist ivuxolimab. These receptors all come from an adult with an advanced solid tumor such as melanoma, head and neck, liver or kidney cancer. Both conserved end residues are part of each CDR3. D genes are given only for firm matches. Clone size is not always given. Where it is, it says once, few, many or a class for expanded clones.

>TRBJ2-2|TRBV18|NA|NA
CASSPRVGVNTGELFF
TGTGCCAGCTCACCACGAGTGGGGGTGAACACCGGGGAGCTGTTTTTT
>TRBJ1-4|TRBV7-2|NA|NA
CASSLGGVSGEKLFF
TGTGCCAGCAGCTTAGGCGGGGTTTCGGGTGAAAAACTGTTTTTT
>TRBJ2-2|TRBV19|NA|NA
CASSIGAAHTGELFF
TGTGCCAGTAGTATAGGAGCGGCCCACACCGGGGAGCTGTTTTTT
>TRBJ2-7|TRBV18|NA|TRBD1
CASSSGTGSAYEQYF
TGTGCCAGCTCATCTGGGACAGGGTCAGCGTACGAGCAGTACTTC
>TRBJ2-6|TRBV7-9|NA|NA
CASSLVRDWANVLTF
TGTGCCAGCAGCTTAGTCCGTGACTGGGCCAACGTCCTGACTTTC
>TRBJ2-5|TRBV19|once|TRBD1
CASSLQGDKTQYF
TGTGCCAGTAGTTTACAGGGGGACAAGACCCAGTACTTC
>TRBJ2-1|TRBV2|NA|NA
CARWDSDSYNEQFF
TGTGCCAGATGGGACTCCGACTCCTACAATGAGCAGTTCTTC
>TRBJ2-7|TRBV6-6|NA|NA
CATSTRDEQYF
TGTGCCACTTCGACCCGGGACGAGCAGTACTTC
>TRBJ1-1|TRBV5-5|NA|NA
CASCPQTVNTEAFF
TGTGCCAGCTGCCCCCAGACAGTGAACACTGAAGCTTTCTTT
>TRBJ2-1|TRBV9|NA|NA
CASSVGGSGFPYNEQFF
TGTGCCAGCAGCGTAGGTGGTAGCGGATTCCCCTACAATGAGCAGTTCTTC
>TRBJ1-1|TRBV11-3|NA|TRBD1
CASSRDSPRGGEAFF
TGTGCCAGCAGCCGGGACAGCCCCAGGGGGGGTGAAGCTTTCTTT
>TRBJ2-7|TRBV6-5|NA|NA
CATRGNTYEQYF
TGTGCCACAAGGGGCAATACCTACGAGCAGTACTTC
>TRBJ1-3|TRBV5-4|NA|NA
CASSLGSGSGNTIYF
TGTGCCAGCAGCTTGGGTTCAGGGTCTGGAAACACCATATATTTT
>TRBJ2-3|TRBV14|NA|NA
CASMELAGDTQYF
TGTGCCAGCATGGAATTAGCCGGTGATACGCAGTATTTT
>TRBJ2-4|TRBV4-1|NA|TRBD1
CASSLQGAGIQYF
TGCGCCAGCAGCCTCCAGGGGGCCGGCATTCAGTACTTC
>TRBJ1-2|TRBV30|NA|NA
CAWSTGTSYYGYTF
TGTGCCTGGAGCACCGGGACTAGTTACTATGGCTACACCTTC
>TRBJ1-5|TRBV19|NA|TRBD1
CASRSRGDFLQPQHF
TGTGCCAGTAGGAGCAGGGGGGATTTTCTTCAGCCCCAGCATTTT
>TRBJ2-3|TRBV7-8|NA|TRBD2
CASSPLAGGGTDTQYF
TGTGCCAGCAGCCCTCTAGCGGGGGGAGGCACAGATACGCAGTATTTT
>TRBJ2-7|TRBV30|once|TRBD2
CAWNSGSYEQYF
TGTGCCTGGAATAGCGGGAGCTACGAGCAGTACTTC
>TRBJ2-5|TRBV11-2|NA|TRBD1
CASSSNRGERETQYF
TGTGCCAGCAGCTCCAACAGGGGGGAGAGAGAGACCCAGTACTTC
>TRBJ2-2|TRBV11-2|NA|NA
CASSLVRNTGELFF
TGTGCCAGCAGCTTAGTTAGGAACACCGGGGAGCTGTTTTTT
>TRBJ2-7|TRBV7-2|NA|NA
CASSLGYGADYEQYF
TGTGCCAGCAGCTTAGGCTACGGGGCCGACTACGAGCAGTACTTC
>TRBJ1-3|TRBV5-5|NA|NA
CASSLEGNTIYF
TGTGCCAGCAGCTTGGAAGGAAACACCATATATTTT
>TRBJ1-1|TRBV11-1|NA|TRBD1
CASSLEQGASEAFF
TGTGCCAGCAGCTTAGAACAGGGGGCATCTGAAGCTTTCTTT
>TRBJ1-4|TRBV10-1|NA|TRBD1
CASSPRTGLGKLFF
TGCGCCAGCAGTCCAAGGACAGGGCTAGGGAAACTGTTTTTT
>TRBJ2-3|TRBV9|NA|TRBD1
CASSLGGSDTQYF
TGTGCCAGCAGCCTAGGGGGCTCAGATACGCAGTATTTT
>TRBJ2-4|TRBV6-5|once|NA
CASSQEGRHIQYF
TGTGCCAGCAGTCAGGAAGGGAGACACATTCAGTACTTC